Below, 24 T cell receptor beta chains from the same sample are listed, as sequenced in a study of T cell changes during pregnancy in multiple sclerosis. TCRdb's copy holds only in-frame clones and misses some; the assay was immunoSEQ multiplex PCR. The sample includes roughly 69,000 clones, 90% to 95% of them seen just once. This specimen was CD4+ T cells from peripheral blood mononuclear cells, taken in the third trimester of pregnancy. The source is a female donor in good health, enrolled as a control in a pregnancy study.

J is TRBJ2-2 and V is TRBV15; D is uncertain. This CDR3 region has 13 residues. V was pared by 3 bases and J by 5 bases, with 7 bases between. The germline V gene encodes CDR1 LNHNV and CDR2 YYDKDF (reference sequence). The CDR3 DNA follows: TGTGCCACCAGCAGCTTTACAACCGGGGAGCTGTTTTTT. Its protein product is CATSSFTTGELFF.

This clone was detected a few times. This chain joins TRBV19 and TRBJ1-5, with D tentatively TRBD1 (6 bases). With 8 bases removed from V and 9 bases from J, the gap between germline ends came to 23 bases. Germline lookup yields CDR1 LNHDA and CDR2 SQIVND (reference sequence). The CDR3 has 15 amino acids. This chain's CDR3 is CASSILTGREMPQHF. CDR3 in DNA: TGTGCCAGTTCGATCCTTACAGGGCGCGAGATGCCCCAGCATTTT.

J is TRBJ1-4 and V is TRBV18; weak D call: TRBD1 (5 bases). Germline V gene lookup returns CDR1 KGHSH and CDR2 LQKENI. Between the trimmed V and J ends, which lost 0 bases and 7 bases, there was a span of 12 bases. This CDR3 region has 15 residues. The CDR3 spells CASSPPAGWSEKLFF. The CDR3 DNA follows: TGTGCCAGCTCACCACCGGCAGGGTGGTCTGAAAAACTGTTTTTT.

The chain combines TRBV6-6 with TRBJ1-5; D is unresolved. Trimming pared 5 bases from V and 4 bases from J, leaving 12 bases between. The germline V gene has CDR1 MNHNY and CDR2 SVGAGI (reference sequence). CDR3 size: 14 residues. The CDR3 bases are TGTGCCAGCAGTCCGGGAGATCGGAATCAGCCCCAGCATTTT. Protein: CASSPGDRNQPQHF.

The gene calls are TRBV19 and TRBJ1-1; 7 nucleotides agree with TRBD1. Looked up from germline, CDR1 is LNHDA and CDR2 is SQIVND (reference sequence). J lost 3 bases, V lost 2 bases, and 3 bases had no gene match. This CDR3 contains 14 residues. CDR3 sequence (DNA): TGTGCCAGTAGTATACGGCAGGGGGACACTGAAGCTTTCTTT. It encodes CASSIRQGDTEAFF. The variable domain in full, completed from reference TRBV19 and TRBJ1-1, reads DGGITQSPKYLFRKEGQNVTLSCEQNLNHDAMYWYRQDPGQGLRLIYYSQIVNDFQKGDIAEGYSVSREKKESFPLTVTSAQKNPTAFYLCASSIRQGDTEAFFGQGTRLTVV.

V gene TRBV28 combines with J gene TRBJ2-7; 12 bases are shared with TRBD1. This CDR3 has 17 amino acids. V trimming: 5 bases; J trimming: 1 base; junction bases outside the gene matches: 9. Germline V gene lookup returns CDR1 MDHEN and CDR2 SYDVKM. CDR3 region: CASSKPGQGAGSYEQYF. As DNA, the CDR3 is TGTGCCAGCAGTAAACCGGGACAGGGGGCTGGATCCTACGAGCAGTACTTC. Complete variable domain (other parts from reference TRBV28 and TRBJ2-7): DVKVTQSSRYLVKRTGEKVFLECVQDMDHENMFWYRQDPGLGLRLIYFSYDVKMKEKGDIPEGYSVSREKKERFSLILESASTNQTSMYLCASSKPGQGAGSYEQYFGPGTRLTVT.

Only a few counts were recorded for this clone. This chain connects TRBV7-2 to TRBJ1-2; tentative D call: TRBD1 (5 bases). Germline CDR1 reads SGHTA; CDR2 reads FQGNSA. The CDR3 is 15 residues long. The V end was cut by 5 bases, the J end by 2 bases, with 15 bases between. The CDR3 nucleotides are TGTGCCAGCAGCCCCAATGGCGGGGGGAACTATGGCTACACCTTC. It translates to CASSPNGGGNYGYTF.

This sequence joins TRBV11-3 and TRBJ2-3, with D tentatively TRBD2 (9 bases). This CDR3 has 17 residues. The V end was cut by 1 base, the J end by 6 bases, with 20 bases between. In germline, CDR1 is SGHNT, CDR2 YENEEA. The CDR3 spells CASSLGSDRAGGDTQYF. The CDR3 DNA is TGTGCCAGCAGCTTAGGGTCGGACAGGGCGGGGGGGGATACGCAGTATTTT.

The gene calls are TRBV6-5 and TRBJ1-1, with D unresolved. The CDR3 contains 13 residues. Germline CDR1 is MNHEY and CDR2 is SVGAGI. Trimming left V 8 bases short and J 2 bases short, with 12 bases between. The CDR3 reads CASLRSVNTEAFF. CDR3 sequence (DNA): TGTGCCAGCCTTCGGTCGGTTAACACTGAAGCTTTCTTT.

The chain couples TRBV4-3 to TRBJ1-1; TRBD1 might be the D (6 bases). CDR1 is LGHNA and CDR2 is YSLEER in the germline V gene. This CDR3 comprises 13 residues. V lost 0 bases and J 10 bases, leaving 12 bases between the germline ends. DNA of the CDR3: TGCGCCAGCAGCCAAGAATCCGGGACACGAGCTTTCTTT. Protein product: CASSQESGTRAFF.

The chain is built from TRBV7-2 and TRBJ2-5; 15 nucleotides match TRBD2. Looked up from germline, CDR1 is SGHTA and CDR2 is FQGNSA. The CDR3 covers 18 residues. The V gene end was trimmed by 4 bases and the J gene end by 7 bases; junction bases not matched to a gene: 13. The CDR3 nucleotides read TGTGCCAGCAGCTCAAAATATGGACTAGCGGGGGGGCGAGGGACCCAGTACTTC. Translation: CASSSKYGLAGGRGTQYF.

The chain is built from TRBV30 and TRBJ2-5; possibly TRBD2 for D (5 bases). Germline CDR1 and CDR2: GTSNPN and SVGIG (reference sequence). The V and J ends lost 4 bases and 7 bases respectively, with 19 bases between them. The CDR3 loop spans 14 amino acids. In DNA, the CDR3 is TGTGCCTGGAATTTTAACCTAGCCAAGGCGACCCAGTACTTC. Translating it yields CAWNFNLAKATQYF. Supplemented by reference TRBV30 and TRBJ2-5, the full variable domain reads SQTIHQWPATLVQPVGSPLSLECTVEGTSNPNLYWYRQAAGRGLQLLFYSVGIGQISSEVPQNLSASRPQDRQFILSSKKLLLSDSGFYLCAWNFNLAKATQYFGPGTRLLVL.

This chain connects TRBV4-2 to TRBJ1-2; D gene uncertain. Germline V CDR1 and CDR2: LGHNA, YNFKEQ. V lost 0 bases to trimming and J lost 5 bases, with 16 bases between them. The CDR3 sequence is 16 residues long. The CDR3 loop is CASSQDISGVDYGYTF. The CDR3 DNA reads as TGTGCCAGCAGCCAAGATATTTCCGGGGTAGATTATGGCTACACCTTC.

DNA for the CDR3: TGCGCCAGCAGCTCCTCCCTCGACAGGGCGAACACTGAAGCTTTCTTT. Translating gives CASSSSLDRANTEAFF. The rearrangement links TRBV5-1 to TRBJ1-1, with 7 positions matching TRBD1. Germline CDR1 and CDR2: SGHRS and YFSETQ. This CDR3 has 16 amino acids. Unmatched junction bases numbered 9, after V lost 3 bases and J lost 1 base. Full variable domain (outside the CDR3, taken from reference TRBV5-1 and TRBJ1-1): KAGVTQTPRYLIKTRGQQVTLSCSPISGHRSVSWYQQTPGQGLQFLFEYFSETQRNKGNFPGRFSGRQFSNSRSEMNVSTLELGDSALYLCASSSSLDRANTEAFFGQGTRLTVV.

This sequence joins TRBV7-2 and TRBJ1-6; D is possibly TRBD1 (5 bases). Per germline, CDR1 SGHTA and CDR2 FQGNSA. CDR3 size: 17 residues. Trimming took 1 base from V and 6 from J, leaving 16 bases between them. CDR3 residues: CASSLGFMGLINSPLHF. DNA of the CDR3: TGTGCCAGCAGCTTAGGTTTCATGGGACTGATTAATTCACCCCTCCACTTT.

The chain carries TRBV6-1 and TRBJ1-5; D gene ambiguous. The ends were cut back, 0 bases at V and 4 bases at J, with 10 bases in the middle. Germline V gene sequence: CDR1 MNHNS, CDR2 SASEGT. The CDR3 consists of 15 residues. The CDR3 nucleotides are TGTGCCAGCAGTGAAGCGTTCTACGGGAATCAGCCCCAGCATTTT. Translated, it gives CASSEAFYGNQPQHF.

The chain is built from TRBV29-1 and TRBJ1-2; 11 bases fit TRBD1. This CDR3 region has 13 residues. J gave up 2 bases and V 6 bases, and 2 bases lay outside the gene matches. CDR1 and CDR2 from the germline V gene are SQVTM and ANQGSEA. The CDR3, as DNA: TGCAGCGTGGGACAGGGGGTAAACTATGGCTACACCTTC. It is translated as CSVGQGVNYGYTF.

This chain joins TRBV7-2 and TRBJ2-3; TRBD2 aligns across 11 bases. Germline trimming cut 0 bases from V and 2 bases from J; bases unmatched to any gene: 10. The CDR3 runs 19 residues. The germline V gene has CDR1 SGHTA and CDR2 FQGNSA. The CDR3 reads CASSLAAASGGRYTDTQYF. Here the CDR3 DNA reads TGTGCCAGCAGCTTAGCGGCGGCTAGCGGGGGGCGTTACACAGATACGCAGTATTTT. Full variable domain (remainder filled in from reference TRBV7-2 and TRBJ2-3): GAGVSQSPSNKVTEKGKDVELRCDPISGHTALYWYRQSLGQGLEFLIYFQGNSAPDKSGLPSDRFSAERTGGSVSTLTIQRTQQEDSAVYLCASSLAAASGGRYTDTQYFGPGTRLTVL.

This clone was counted a single time. This chain connects TRBV30 to TRBJ1-4; D is undetermined. V gave up 3 bases and J gave up 8 bases, with 13 bases separating them. The CDR3 extends over 13 amino acids. Germline V gene sequence: CDR1 GTSNPN, CDR2 SVGIG (reference sequence). CDR3 amino acids: CAWSPRLDEKLFF. As DNA, the CDR3 is TGTGCCTGGAGCCCCCGACTAGACGAAAAACTGTTTTTT.

Note on this clone: A junction boundary mismatches the germline segment, possibly from a read error. The gene calls are TRBV6-1 and TRBJ1-5; D gene uncertain. CDR3 length equals 15 residues. Germline V CDR1 and CDR2: MNHNS, SASEGT. CDR3 bases: TGTGCCAGCAGCGAAGGGAGATGGATCCATCAGCCCCAGCATTTT. Its translation is CASSEGRWIHQPQHF.

CDR3 residues: CASSQVMSGANVLTF. For the CDR3, the DNA is TGTGCCAGCAGCCAAGTAATGTCTGGGGCCAACGTCCTGACTTTC. The chain carries TRBV4-2 and TRBJ2-6; D gene unclear. V was cut by 1 base and J by 1 base, with 5 bases left in between. The CDR3 extends over 15 amino acids. Germline CDR1 LGHNA, CDR2 YNFKEQ.

The chain is built from TRBV7-2 and TRBJ2-1; 11 bases agree with TRBD2. In germline, CDR1 is SGHTA, CDR2 FQGNSA. The CDR3 sequence is 18 residues long. Losses at the gene ends were 4 bases for V and 0 bases for J; bases not matched to a gene: 8. The CDR3 sequence: CASSSASGGTTSYNEQFF. CDR3 nucleotides: TGTGCCAGCAGCTCCGCTAGCGGGGGGACAACCTCCTACAATGAGCAGTTCTTC.

The chain links TRBV19 to TRBJ2-2, with D possibly matching TRBD2 (6 bases). This CDR3 comprises 15 residues. Germline lookup yields CDR1 LNHDA and CDR2 SQIVND (reference sequence). V shed 5 bases and J shed 4 bases, with 14 bases lying between them. CDR3 DNA sequence: TGTGCCAGTAGTTTTATACTAGCAGGCACCGGGGAGCTGTTTTTT. Translating gives CASSFILAGTGELFF.

This clone was observed a few times. The V call is TRBV11-2, the J call TRBJ1-2; D uncertain. CDR1 SGHAT and CDR2 FQNNGV come from the germline V gene. The germline V and J ends were trimmed by 5 bases and 6 bases, with 7 bases remaining between them. The CDR3 runs to 11 residues. The CDR3, as DNA: TGTGCCAGCAGCCACGCGCATGGCTACACCTTC. It encodes CASSHAHGYTF.